The subject of this entry is one T cell receptor beta chain. The data were produced by immunoSEQ multiplex PCR, yet TCRdb's version contains in-frame clones alone and is incomplete. The table has a few million clones, approximately 95% seen once. The entry originates in a study of shared clonotypes between healthy human individuals. The CDR3 is 13 residues long. Germline assignment: CDR1 MDHEN and CDR2 SYDVKM. V lost 2 bases and J 11 bases, leaving 15 bases between the germline ends. The chain recombines TRBV28 with TRBJ1-2, with no clear D. Material for sequencing was naive CD4+ T cells from PBMCs. The subset: CD45RA+ positively selected. The clonotype originates from a man younger than 35 in good health. Some clones in this sample may be carry-over from other donors' samples. The CDR3: CASSLTRTVGYTF. The CDR3 DNA is TGTGCCAGCAGTTTAACAAGGACGGTAGGGTACACCTTC.